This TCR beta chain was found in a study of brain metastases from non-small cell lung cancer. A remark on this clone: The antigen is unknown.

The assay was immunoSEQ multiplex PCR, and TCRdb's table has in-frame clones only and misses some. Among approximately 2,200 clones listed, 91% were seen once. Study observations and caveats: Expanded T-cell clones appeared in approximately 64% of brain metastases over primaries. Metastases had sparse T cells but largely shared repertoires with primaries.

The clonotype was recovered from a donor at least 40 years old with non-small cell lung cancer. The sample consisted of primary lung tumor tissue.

CDR3 sequence (DNA): TGTGCCAGCAGTTTAGGACAGGCGGACGATGGCTACACCTTC. This sequence encodes CASSLGQADDGYTF. The rearrangement links TRBV28 to TRBJ1-2; 7 nucleotides agree with TRBD1. The V gene end was trimmed by 2 bases and the J gene end by 6 bases; junction bases not matched to a gene: 6. CDR1 is MDHEN, CDR2 SYDVKM, per germline. This CDR3 spans 14 amino acids.